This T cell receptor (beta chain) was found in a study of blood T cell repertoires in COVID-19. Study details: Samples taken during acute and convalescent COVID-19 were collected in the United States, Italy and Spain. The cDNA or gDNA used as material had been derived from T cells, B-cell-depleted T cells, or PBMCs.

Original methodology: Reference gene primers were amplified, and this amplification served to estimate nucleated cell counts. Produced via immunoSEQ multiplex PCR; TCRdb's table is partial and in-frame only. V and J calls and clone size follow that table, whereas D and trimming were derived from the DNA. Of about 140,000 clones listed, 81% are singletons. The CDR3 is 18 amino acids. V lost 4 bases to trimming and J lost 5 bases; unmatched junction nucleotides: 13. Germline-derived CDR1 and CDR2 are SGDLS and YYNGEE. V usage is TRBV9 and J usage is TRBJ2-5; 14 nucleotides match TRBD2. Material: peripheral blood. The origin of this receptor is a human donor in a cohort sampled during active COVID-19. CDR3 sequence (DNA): TGTGCCAGCAGCCCCCGTCCGGGACTAGCGGGAGACTCGGAGACCCAGTACTTC. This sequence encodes CASSPRPGLAGDSETQYF.